The 19 T cell receptor beta chains in this list originate from one sample, sequenced in a study of human T cells and chemical hapten exposure. TCRdb re-called the RACE reads through MiXCR, storing one row per CDR3 protein. The data show approximately 74,000 distinct CDR3 sequences, approximately 29% seen once. As to time point: patch test 1, 2 weeks after DPC sensitization. Treatment of the sample: therapeutic diphenylcyclopropenone sensitization with weekly scalp DPC. Source: whole blood, taken in connection with sensitization to the hapten diphenylcyclopropenone (DPC). Every receptor here comes from a middle-aged man with alopecia areata. Some clones in this sample may be carry-over from other donors' samples.

The rearrangement uses TRBV7-2 and TRBJ1-2, with a possible D match to TRBD1 (5 bases). V lost 5 bases and J 4 bases, leaving 20 bases between the germline ends. The germline gives CDR1 SGHTA, CDR2 FQGNSA. The CDR3 runs 16 residues. CDR3 loop: CASSAQGAASIYGYTF. The CDR3 DNA sequence: TGTGCCAGCAGCGCCCAGGGCGCCGCTTCAATCTATGGCTACACCTTC.

This clonotype was recorded a few times. The rearrangement joins TRBV5-4 to TRBJ2-1; no reliable D call. In germline, CDR1 is SGHNT, CDR2 YYREEE (reference sequence). The V and J ends lost 3 bases and 5 bases respectively, with 9 bases between them. This CDR3 has 13 residues. The CDR3: CASSSKRDNEQFF. As DNA, the CDR3 is TGTGCCAGCAGCTCTAAACGGGACAATGAGCAGTTCTTC.

In DNA form, the CDR3 reads TGTGCCAGCAGCCTTCGACAGGGACCCCAAGAGACCCAGTACTTC. This gives the protein CASSLRQGPQETQYF. The chain has TRBV9 and TRBJ2-5, with TRBD1 matching 7 bases. The J segment lost 1 base and the V segment lost 4 bases, leaving 7 bases of the junction unmatched. The CDR3 totals 15 residues. Germline CDR1 and CDR2: SGDLS and YYNGEE.

This clonotype occurred a few times. The rearrangement links TRBV27 to TRBJ2-7; no definite D call. Germline V lookup: CDR1 MNHEY, CDR2 SMNVEV (reference sequence). The CDR3 length is 14 residues. The V end was cut by 6 bases, the J end by 2 bases, with 14 bases between. The CDR3 is CASRKGDTAYEQYF. In DNA, the CDR3 is TGTGCCAGCAGAAAGGGTGACACCGCCTACGAGCAGTACTTC.

This clonotype was counted a few times. The chain recombines TRBV27 with TRBJ2-1, with 7 bases aligning to TRBD1. Germline loops: CDR1 MNHEY, CDR2 SMNVEV (reference sequence). Trimming took 3 bases from V and 5 from J; bases not matched to a gene: 7. This CDR3 contains 15 residues. CDR3 loop: CASSFKGGEHNEQFF. The CDR3 nucleotides are TGTGCCAGCAGTTTCAAAGGGGGCGAGCACAATGAGCAGTTCTTC.

This clonotype was picked up a small number of times. The rearrangement joins TRBV2 to TRBJ2-6, with D perhaps assigned TRBD1 or TRBD2 (5 bases each). V was clipped by 1 base and J by 3 bases, with 10 bases between them. The CDR3 spans 16 residues. CDR1 and CDR2 (germline): SNHLY, FYNNEI. The CDR3 spells CASSEGLGVGANVLTF. The CDR3 region has the DNA TGTGCCAGCAGTGAAGGATTGGGGGTTGGGGCCAACGTCCTGACTTTC. The variable domain in full, with the rest retrieved from reference TRBV2 and TRBJ2-6, is EPEVTQTPSHQVTQMGQEVILRCVPISNHLYFYWYRQILGQKVEFLVSFYNNEISEKSEIFDDQFSVERPDGSNFTLKIRSTKLEDSAMYFCASSEGLGVGANVLTFGAGSRLTVL.

This clonotype was seen a handful of times. The V gene is TRBV7-9, the J gene TRBJ1-5; D ambiguous. The germline CDR1 and CDR2 sequences are SEHNR and FQNEAQ (reference sequence). V was trimmed by 5 bases and J by 4 bases, leaving 6 bases between them. The CDR3 totals 12 residues. The CDR3 DNA reads as TGTGCCAGCAGCAGGCCAAATCAGCCCCAGCATTTT. Translation: CASSRPNQPQHF.

The rearrangement joins TRBV6-5 to TRBJ1-1; 10 nucleotides line up with TRBD1. The J segment lost 6 bases and the V segment lost 6 bases, leaving 7 bases of the junction unmatched. The CDR3 consists of 14 residues. Germline lookup yields CDR1 MNHEY and CDR2 SVGAGI. The CDR3 loop reads CASRDRGSRSEAFF. In nucleotides, the CDR3 is TGTGCCAGCAGGGACAGGGGGAGTAGATCTGAAGCTTTCTTT.

V gene TRBV7-6 combines with J gene TRBJ2-1; 8 bases are shared with TRBD1. J gave up 9 bases and V 5 bases, and 12 bases lay outside the gene matches. Per germline, CDR1 SGHVS and CDR2 FNYEAQ. There are 15 residues in the CDR3. DNA for the CDR3: TGTGCCAGCAGCCCCTTGTTAGGACAGGGAGGTGAGCAGTTCTTC. Translating it yields CASSPLLGQGGEQFF. The whole variable domain, remainder taken from reference TRBV7-6 and TRBJ2-1, is GAGVSQSPRYKVTKRGQDVALRCDPISGHVSLYWYRQALGQGPEFLTYFNYEAQQDKSGLPNDRFSAERPEGSISTLTIQRTEQRDSAMYRCASSPLLGQGGEQFFGPGTRLTVL.

The sample holds a few counts of this clonotype. V is TRBV6-5 and J is TRBJ2-6, with 13 bases matching TRBD2. V gave up 6 bases and J gave up 0 bases; unmatched junction bases: 2. CDR1 is MNHEY, CDR2 SVGAGI, per germline. CDR3 length: 17 amino acids. CDR3 nucleotides: TGTGCCAGCAGGGGACTAGCGGGGTTCTCTGGGGCCAACGTCCTGACTTTC. It translates to CASRGLAGFSGANVLTF.

This clonotype has more than one count but fewer than ten. J is TRBJ2-7 and V is TRBV20-1, with 7 bases that match TRBD1. The CDR3 runs 14 residues. The germline V gene has CDR1 DFQATT and CDR2 SNEGSKA (reference sequence). After removal of 3 bases from V and 1 base from J, the junction contained 6 bases not matched to a gene. The DNA for the CDR3 is TGCAGTGCTAGTGTAAGGACAGGTTCCTACGAGCAGTACTTC. This encodes CSASVRTGSYEQYF.

This chain joins TRBV23-1 and TRBJ2-1; 9 bases fit TRBD2. TRBV23-1 is assigned to the ORF class and has an uncertain function. J lost 8 bases, V lost 0 bases, and 29 bases had no gene match. The CDR3 has 23 amino acids. CDR3 nucleotides: TGCGCCAGCAGTCAATCCTTCTCGATTTGTGCCGTTAGTAGCGGGAGTAGGGAAGATGAGCAGTTCTTC. Amino acid sequence: CASSQSFSICAVSSGSREDEQFF.

The chain carries TRBV7-6 and TRBJ2-7; TRBD2 matches at 8 bases. V shed 5 bases, J shed 3 bases, and the junction held 3 bases outside the gene matches. Looked up from germline, CDR1 is SGHVS and CDR2 is FNYEAQ. CDR3 length: 13 amino acids. The CDR3 sequence: CASSIGTSYEQYF. In nucleotides, the CDR3 is TGTGCCAGCAGCATCGGGACTAGCTACGAGCAGTACTTC.

This clonotype was seen a few times. The genes are TRBV12-3 or TRBV12-4 and TRBJ1-1; the D is unclear. This CDR3 is built from 13 residues. Between the trimmed V and J ends, which lost 7 bases and 0 bases, there was a span of 9 bases. This CDR3 reads CASNRRMNTEAFF. The DNA of the CDR3 is TGTGCCAGCAACCGACGGATGAACACTGAAGCTTTCTTT.

This clonotype was found a few times. The V gene is TRBV2, the J gene TRBJ2-7; TRBD1 might be the D (5 bases). This CDR3 has 14 amino acids. The ends were cut back, 3 bases at V and 4 bases at J, with 13 bases in the middle. Germline V lookup: CDR1 SNHLY, CDR2 FYNNEI. The DNA of the CDR3 is TGTGCCAGCAGTGATGTCAGGGCAACTTACGAGCAGTACTTC. It yields the protein CASSDVRATYEQYF.

A note on this clonotype: Possible read error: a much larger clone is one base away. CDR3 amino acids: CASSLNTLNTETFF. CDR3 bases: TGTGCCAGCAGTTTAAACACCTTGAACACTGAAACTTTCTTT. The chain uses TRBV27 and TRBJ1-1; D is undetermined. Germline V CDR1 and CDR2: MNHEY, SMNVEV (reference sequence). The CDR3 is made up of 14 amino acids.

The rearrangement uses TRBV20-1 and TRBJ1-5, with TRBD1 matching over 9 bases. Trimming removed 6 bases from V and 6 bases from J; junction bases left unmatched: 12. The CDR3 has 15 residues. In germline, CDR1 is DFQATT, CDR2 SNEGSKA (reference sequence). The CDR3 protein is CSARNLGQGTQPQHF. The CDR3 DNA sequence: TGCAGTGCGCGAAATTTAGGACAGGGGACTCAGCCCCAGCATTTT.

The chain carries TRBV6-5 and TRBJ2-5; 7 nucleotides match TRBD1. This CDR3 has 14 residues. Germline CDR1 and CDR2: MNHEY and SVGAGI. The trim removed 2 bases at V and 4 bases at J, leaving 4 bases unmatched. DNA of the CDR3: TGTGCCAGCAGTTACAATAGGGGGCGAGAGACCCAGTACTTC. Translated, it gives CASSYNRGRETQYF.

This clonotype ranks as medium-sized. V gene TRBV6-6 combines with J gene TRBJ1-4; no clear D gene. Germline loops: CDR1 MNHNY, CDR2 SVGAGI (reference sequence). The V and J ends lost 5 bases and 8 bases respectively, with 12 bases between them. CDR3 length: 13 residues. The CDR3 DNA reads as TGTGCCAGCAGTCTTGACTGGAACGAAAAACTGTTTTTT. As protein: CASSLDWNEKLFF.